The sequence of this T cell receptor beta chain was determined in a study of cytomegalovirus exposure and HLA in healthy donors. Whole-study context: According to later analysis, the same platform produced the approximately 120 validation and about 630 first-cohort repertoires. General observations from the study: There were some public TCRs occurring in many donors, but most TCR sequences were rare.

Profiled with immunoSEQ multiplex PCR; TCRdb holds only in-frame clones, not every one. The sample includes 200,000 to 250,000 clones, about 86% of them seen just once. V gave up 2 bases and J gave up 1 base; unmatched junction bases: 6. CDR1 and CDR2 from the germline V gene are MGHRA and YSYEKL. This CDR3 is built from 16 residues. With respect to this clone: Antigen specificity is unknown.

V and J are TRBV4-1 and TRBJ2-3, with TRBD2 identical over 7 bases. This TCR was recovered from a man aged 18 to 35 in good health and CMV-seronegative. Sequenced input: PBMCs. The CDR3, as DNA: TGCGCCAGCAGCCAAAGGAGCGGGACGGGCACAGATACGCAGTATTTT. Translation: CASSQRSGTGTDTQYF.